This TCR beta chain was recorded in a study of T cell responses to AZD1222 COVID-19 vaccine. Study outcomes and limitations: Donors, mostly white British, included more females; clonal diversity was possibly underestimated. CD4 TCRs covered the whole spike, strongest at regions 160-218 and 743-854.

Comment on this clone: Its antigen is as yet unknown.

Clones were sequenced by immunoSEQ multiplex PCR, and TCRdb holds only the in-frame ones, with some missing. The data contain about 200,000 clones, just over 90% of them singletons. Germline V lookup: CDR1 SGHTS, CDR2 YDEGEE. V dropped 3 bases and J dropped 8 bases, with 15 bases sitting between them. The CDR3 runs 13 residues. The chain couples TRBV5-8 to TRBJ2-7, with a possible D match to TRBD1 (6 bases). The sequence derives from an adult who received the MenACWY meningococcal vaccine as a control. The material was peripheral blood, obtained 28 days after the second dose of the MenACWY control vaccine. Here the CDR3 DNA reads TGTGCCAGCAGCTCTGGGGGCCCTACGAAGCAGTACTTC. This gives the protein CASSSGGPTKQYF.